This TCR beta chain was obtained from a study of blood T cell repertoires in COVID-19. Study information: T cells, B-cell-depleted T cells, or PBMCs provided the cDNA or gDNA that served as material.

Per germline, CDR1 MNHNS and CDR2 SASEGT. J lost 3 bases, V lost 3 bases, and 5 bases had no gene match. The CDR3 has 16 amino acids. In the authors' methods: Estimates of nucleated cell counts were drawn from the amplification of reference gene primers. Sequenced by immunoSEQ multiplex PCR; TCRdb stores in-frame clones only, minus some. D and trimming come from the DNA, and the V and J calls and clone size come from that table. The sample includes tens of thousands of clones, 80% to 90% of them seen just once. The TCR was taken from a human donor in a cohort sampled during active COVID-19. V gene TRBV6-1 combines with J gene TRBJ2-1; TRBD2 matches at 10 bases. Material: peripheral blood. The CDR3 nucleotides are TGTGCCAGCAGTGATGGGGGACTAGCGTTCTACAATGAGCAGTTCTTC. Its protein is CASSDGGLAFYNEQFF.